This TCR beta chain was documented in a study of regulatory T cells in long-lasting Graves disease. Arm-PCR of CDR3 regions and iRepertoire HTBI primers were used to build TCR beta libraries. TCRdb itself ran the multiplex PCR reads through MiXCR, one entry per CDR3 protein. Counted here are almost 350,000 distinct CDR3 sequences, 20% occurring once; the ten biggest clones make up 25% to 30%. Trimming removed 3 bases at V and 1 base at J, with 12 bases between. CDR3 length: 14 residues. Germline CDR1 reads DFQATT; CDR2 reads SNEGSKA (reference sequence). Sample time point: persistent/refractory GD, antithyroid drugs over 5 years with positive TRAb. Preparation of the TCR library used RNA extracted from PBMCs.

This chain uses TRBV20-1 with TRBJ1-1; D is undetermined. Sequenced material: peripheral blood mononuclear cells (PBMCs), taken when the disease was refractory, from a patient treated with antithyroid drugs. This sequence was found in a female donor with Graves disease. This chain's CDR3 is CSASPVRGNTEAFF. The CDR3 DNA follows: TGCAGTGCTAGTCCAGTTCGGGGGAACACTGAAGCTTTCTTT.